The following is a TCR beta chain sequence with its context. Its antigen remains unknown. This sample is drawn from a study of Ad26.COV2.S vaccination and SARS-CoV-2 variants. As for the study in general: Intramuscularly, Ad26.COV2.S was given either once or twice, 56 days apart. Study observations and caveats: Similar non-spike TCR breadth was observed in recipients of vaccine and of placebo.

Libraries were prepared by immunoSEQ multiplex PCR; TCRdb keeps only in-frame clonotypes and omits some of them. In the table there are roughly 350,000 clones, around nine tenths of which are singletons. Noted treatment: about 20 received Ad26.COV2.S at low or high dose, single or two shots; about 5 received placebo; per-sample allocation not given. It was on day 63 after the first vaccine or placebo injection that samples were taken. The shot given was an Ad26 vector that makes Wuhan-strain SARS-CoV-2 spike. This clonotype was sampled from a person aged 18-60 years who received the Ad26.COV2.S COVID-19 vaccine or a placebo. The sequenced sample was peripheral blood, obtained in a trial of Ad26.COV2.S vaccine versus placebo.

The CDR3 region has the DNA TGTGCCAGCAGCGCCAGGCGGGGGATTTCACCCCTCCACTTT. It yields the protein CASSARRGISPLHF. This chain uses TRBV9 with TRBJ1-6, with D possibly TRBD1 on 5 matching bases. The V and J ends lost 3 bases and 9 bases respectively, with 13 bases between them. This CDR3 spans 14 amino acids. The germline V gene encodes CDR1 SGDLS and CDR2 YYNGEE.